What follows describes a single TCR beta chain. Some clones are missing from TCRdb's copy, which holds only in-frame ones; the method was immunoSEQ multiplex PCR. The table lists 150,000 or so clones, over 65% of them singletons, with around 2% in the top ten. The data were obtained in a study of cytotoxic CD8 clonotypes in ibrutinib-treated CLL. Study context: In all, roughly 11 patients were relapsed/refractory, approximately 14 were treatment-naive and 17 to 18 were IGHV unmutated. Per sample, productive templates averaged 255,043 and productive rearrangements averaged 94,082.

CDR1 is SGHTA and CDR2 is FQGNSA in the germline V gene. The J segment lost 5 bases and the V segment lost 7 bases, leaving 9 bases of the junction unmatched. The CDR3 consists of 16 residues. The sample here was PBMCs, taken after 12 months of ibrutinib treatment. The receptor was derived from a human donor with chronic lymphocytic leukemia. The rearrangement joins TRBV7-2 to TRBJ2-5; 14 bases map to TRBD2. CDR3 DNA sequence: TGTGCCAGCACCCTGGGACTAGCGGGAGTAGGGGAGACCCAGTACTTC. This gives the protein CASTLGLAGVGETQYF.